What follows are 2 T cell receptor beta chains derived from one specimen sequenced in a study of glioma-infiltrating T cells after dendritic cell vaccination. Repertoires were generated with immunoSEQ multiplex PCR, while TCRdb's copy carries only in-frame clones and drops some. The table shows fewer than 85,000 clones, with about four fifths occurring only once. The material sequenced was blood, taken before dendritic cell vaccination. The receptor source for this set is a human donor with glioblastoma.

The chain is built from TRBV6-5 and TRBJ1-1; the D is unclear. Germline V gene data show CDR1 as MNHEY and CDR2 as SVGAGI. Trimming removed 2 bases at V and 0 bases at J, with 7 bases between. The CDR3 is 14 amino acids. The CDR3 protein is CASSYGHLNTEAFF. Here the CDR3 DNA reads TGTGCCAGCAGTTACGGCCACCTGAACACTGAAGCTTTCTTT.

The CDR3 bases are TGCGCCAGCAGCCAAGATTCGAGTGGTCAGCCCCAGCATTTT. Protein product: CASSQDSSGQPQHF. The chain joins TRBV4-3 to TRBJ1-5, with unresolved D. The CDR3 is made up of 14 amino acids. Germline V gene data show CDR1 as LGHNA and CDR2 as YSLEER. V shed 0 bases and J shed 6 bases, with 9 bases lying between them.